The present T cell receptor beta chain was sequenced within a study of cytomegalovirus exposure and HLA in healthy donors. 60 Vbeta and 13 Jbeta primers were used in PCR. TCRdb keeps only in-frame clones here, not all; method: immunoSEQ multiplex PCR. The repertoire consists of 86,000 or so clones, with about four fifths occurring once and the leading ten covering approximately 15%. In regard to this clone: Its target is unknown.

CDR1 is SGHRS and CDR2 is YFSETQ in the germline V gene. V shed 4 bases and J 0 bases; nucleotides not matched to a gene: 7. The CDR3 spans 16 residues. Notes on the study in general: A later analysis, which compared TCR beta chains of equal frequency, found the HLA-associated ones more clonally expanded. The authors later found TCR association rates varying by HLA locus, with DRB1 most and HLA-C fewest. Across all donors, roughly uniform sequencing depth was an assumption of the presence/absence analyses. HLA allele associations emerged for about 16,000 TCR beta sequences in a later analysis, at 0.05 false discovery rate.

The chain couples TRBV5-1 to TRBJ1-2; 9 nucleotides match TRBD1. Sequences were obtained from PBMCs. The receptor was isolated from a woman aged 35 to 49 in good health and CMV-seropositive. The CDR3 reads CASSQGTGKPNYGYTF. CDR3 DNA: TGCGCCAGCAGCCAAGGGACAGGGAAGCCTAACTATGGCTACACCTTC.